This T cell receptor (beta chain) was profiled in a study of blood T cell repertoires in COVID-19 (dated by TCRdb to 2020 to 2021). Notes on the research overall: Samples from collaborators originated in the United States, Italy and Spain and spanned both the acute and convalescent phases of COVID-19. The prospective study material was composed of cDNA or gDNA derived from T cells, B-cell-depleted T cells, or PBMCs. Subjects who had been exposed to COVID-19, were actively infected with it, or had recovered from it provided the deeply sampled blood TCRbeta repertoires that made up the dataset. The repertoires were made available in a free public database intended to serve as a resource for research on the immune response to SARS-CoV-2. Samples came from the ongoing ImmuneRACE study (first 160 participants) plus 1,254 subjects from 6 global collaborators. The sample metadata nearly always contained a de-identified subject ID, COVID-19 status, age in years and sex. Where available, HLA class I and class II types were taken from metadata supplied by the sample provider and were not determined by assay-based typing. Broader findings and caveats from the paper: How much clinical and demographic metadata was included differed by source and by participant, and the metadata was provided uncurated.

TCRbeta CDR3 regions were amplified from genomic DNA by means of the immunoSEQ Assay, a bias-controlled multiplex PCR. Concerning the study's data processing: Nucleated cell counts per sample were estimated from amplification of reference gene primers within the assay. To quantify the absolute abundance of each unique TCRbeta CDR3 rearrangement, sequence reads were collapsed and filtered. Productive Simpson clonality was computed per sample as the square root of Simpson's diversity index over productive rearrangements. Entries here come from immuneACCESS through TCRdb and include only in-frame sequences with V and J called. Some clones fail to appear in such tables; in the studies checked, an unresolved V gene covers under half of the shortfall, and the cause of the remainder is unknown. V, J and clone size are those of that table, while D and trimming were read from the DNA. This sample holds 140,000 or so clones; about 83% were observed only once. In total, the top ten clones hold about 3.4% of the sample.

The CDR3 runs 15 amino acids, cysteine and phenylalanine included. The sequence is cut down to CDR3 DNA, 45 bases in frame from base 1. At the junction V is shortened by 6 bases and J by 0 bases; bases outside the gene matches: 2. CDR1 and CDR2, per the germline V gene, are SNHLY and FYNNEI. Regarding this clone: It has no known antigen specificity. Qualities for individual bases were not recorded, and no much larger clone is one base off.

Participants in the prospective study were aged roughly 18 to 100 years, lived in 24 United States geographic areas, and enrolled through a virtual design. In the prospective study, participants were assigned to cohorts based on the clinical history participants reported in a screening survey and a study questionnaire. Mobile phlebotomists in the prospective study collected whole blood, serum and a nasopharyngeal or oropharyngeal swab from every participant. Participants in the prospective study had the option to provide additional blood draws and questionnaires over a roughly two-month period. Prospective study blood samples were shipped either frozen or at room temperature before DNA extraction.

What was sequenced was PBMCs or T cells enriched from blood (not recorded which). The chain joins TRBV2 to TRBJ1-5; 10 central nucleotides agree with TRBD1. This sequence originates from a woman aged 50 to 65 with acute COVID-19. The bases are TGTGCCAGCAGGGGACAGGGGATTAGCAATCAGCCCCAGCATTTT. Protein translation: CASRGQGISNQPQHF.